What follows are 8 T cell receptor beta chains derived from one specimen sequenced in a study of blood T cells in healthy people across ages (dated by TCRdb to 2015 to 2017). Library preparation used 5' RACE. The sample was run on an Illumina HiSeq 2500. A second PCR of about 7 to 12 cycles was run with a J-beta primer mix and a sample-barcoded 5' primer. In-frame beta chains were kept once TCRdb had trimmed the public reads at Q25 with fastp and called clones with MiXCR. Rows with one shared CDR3 protein collapse into an entry with the most common genes and DNA. This sample holds roughly 720,000 distinct CDR3 sequences; about 53% were observed only once. The ten largest make up approximately 40% of the sample. Material: blood. All receptors derive from a man at least 80 years old in good health.

This clonotype showed up just a few times. The CDR3 spells CSVLVAPRGPTDTQYF. The CDR3 coding sequence is TGCAGTGTCCTAGTCGCCCCCCGGGGGCCCACAGATACGCAGTATTTT. The rearrangement joins TRBV20-1 to TRBJ2-3; the D call may be TRBD1 or TRBD2 (6 bases each). The germline V gene has CDR1 DFQATT and CDR2 SNEGSKA (reference sequence). Trimming shortened V by 7 bases and J by 2 bases, and 22 bases separated the two germline ends. The CDR3 runs to 16 residues.

The chain employs TRBV11-2 and TRBJ2-2; TRBD2 matches at 10 bases. V shed 4 bases and J 4 bases; nucleotides not matched to a gene: 18. This CDR3 is 20 amino acids long. CDR1 is SGHAT and CDR2 is FQNNGV in the germline V gene. This CDR3 reads CASSSVAGGPSNMLTGELFF. In DNA form, the CDR3 reads TGTGCCAGCAGCTCCGTAGCGGGAGGACCCTCAAATATGCTCACCGGGGAGCTGTTTTTT.

This clonotype was observed a handful of times. The gene calls are TRBV4-1 and TRBJ2-7; D ambiguous. Trimming took 4 bases from V and 2 from J, leaving 18 bases between them. CDR1 is MGHRA and CDR2 is YSYEKL in the germline V gene. The CDR3 runs to 16 residues. The CDR3 region is CASSPVAQVGAYEQYF. CDR3 DNA sequence: TGCGCCAGCAGCCCCGTGGCACAAGTAGGCGCCTACGAGCAGTACTTC.

This rearrangement joins TRBV20-1 to TRBJ2-1; possibly TRBD2 for D (7 bases). CDR1 is DFQATT and CDR2 is SNEGSKA in the germline V gene (reference sequence). V gave up 6 bases and J gave up 5 bases, with 14 bases separating them. The CDR3 is made up of 13 amino acids. CDR3 sequence: CSASGGGDNEQFF. The CDR3 bases are TGCAGTGCCAGCGGAGGGGGGGACAATGAGCAGTTCTTC.

The V gene is TRBV3-1, the J gene TRBJ2-1; TRBD2 is a possible D gene (5 bases). From germline, CDR1 is LGHDT and CDR2 YNNKEL (reference sequence). V gave up 1 base and J gave up 3 bases, with 10 bases separating them. CDR3 length equals 15 residues. In nucleotides, the CDR3 is TGTGCCAGCAGCCAAGGGTCCCGGGGCTACAATGAGCAGTTCTTC. This encodes CASSQGSRGYNEQFF.

V gene TRBV29-1 combines with J gene TRBJ1-1; D is ambiguous. This CDR3 spans 12 amino acids. Germline CDR1 reads SQVTM; CDR2 reads ANQGSEA. V was pared by 7 bases and J by 6 bases, with 15 bases between. The CDR3 DNA reads as TGCAGCGGCAGGACGGGTGACCCTGAAGCTTTCTTT. This translates into CSGRTGDPEAFF.

This clonotype came up once. The V call is TRBV20-1, the J call TRBJ2-1; maybe TRBD2 (6 bases). V dropped 2 bases and J dropped 4 bases, with 12 bases sitting between them. Germline V gives CDR1 DFQATT, CDR2 SNEGSKA (reference sequence). The CDR3 extends over 14 amino acids. CDR3: CSARKGLFYNEQFF. Written as DNA, the CDR3 is TGCAGTGCTAGAAAGGGACTCTTTTACAATGAGCAGTTCTTC.

This clonotype was seen more than once but under ten times. The chain links TRBV11-3 to TRBJ2-1; possible D gene TRBD2, 5 bases. Trimming removed 1 base at V and 8 bases at J, with 12 bases between. The V gene's germline CDR1 is SGHNT and CDR2 YENEEA. This CDR3 comprises 14 residues. The CDR3 loop is CASSLGRGWDEQFF. DNA of the CDR3: TGTGCCAGCAGCTTAGGCAGAGGGTGGGATGAGCAGTTCTTC.